One sample yielded the 25 T cell receptor beta chains listed below, sequenced in a study of early stage breast cancer tumors. Assay: immunoSEQ multiplex PCR; the TCRdb copy retains only in-frame clones and omits some. The sample lists roughly 5,400 clones, roughly 60% occurring once. The sequencing input was breast tumor tissue. The receptors were sampled from a person aged 50-59 years with breast cancer.

The gene calls are TRBV7-6 and TRBJ2-5, with 8 bases identical to TRBD1. V shed 3 bases, J shed 2 bases, and the junction held 11 bases outside the gene matches. The length of the CDR3 is 17 residues. Germline V gene sequence: CDR1 SGHVS, CDR2 FNYEAQ. The CDR3 DNA reads as TGTGCCAGCAGCTTTAGGTCGGGACAGGCAAGTCAAGAGACCCAGTACTTC. Its translation is CASSFRSGQASQETQYF.

The rearrangement links TRBV30 to TRBJ2-6; D remains unclear. Trimming removed 5 bases from V and 4 bases from J, with 12 bases in between. Germline V gene sequence: CDR1 GTSNPN, CDR2 SVGIG (reference sequence). This CDR3 has 14 amino acids. This CDR3 is CAWGQGSGANVLTF. The CDR3, as DNA: TGTGCCTGGGGGCAAGGGTCCGGGGCCAACGTCCTGACTTTC.

The V gene is TRBV7-6, the J gene TRBJ2-2; D ambiguous. The CDR3 has 12 residues. V dropped 4 bases and J dropped 7 bases, with 7 bases sitting between them. Germline V gives CDR1 SGHVS, CDR2 FNYEAQ. This CDR3 reads CASSSLVGELFF. The CDR3 DNA is TGTGCCAGCAGCTCCCTCGTCGGGGAGCTGTTTTTT.

The chain employs TRBV5-6 and TRBJ2-2; D may be TRBD2 (5 bases). V shed 4 bases and J shed 0 bases, with 7 bases lying between them. The CDR3 runs 14 residues. The germline V gene encodes CDR1 SGHDT and CDR2 YYEEEE. CDR3 region: CASSEAANTGELFF. The CDR3 coding sequence is TGTGCCAGCAGCGAAGCGGCGAACACCGGGGAGCTGTTTTTT.

This chain links TRBV7-2 with TRBJ2-7; D unclear. CDR3 length: 11 amino acids. From germline, CDR1 is SGHTA and CDR2 FQGNSA. V was cut by 3 bases and J by 4 bases, with 4 bases left in between. The CDR3 sequence: CASSLQYEQYF. DNA of the CDR3: TGTGCCAGCAGCTTGCAGTACGAGCAGTACTTC.

The rearrangement uses TRBV11-2 and TRBJ2-7; D possibly matches TRBD1 or TRBD2 (5 bases each). Per germline, CDR1 SGHAT and CDR2 FQNNGV. The length of the CDR3 is 17 residues. The V end was cut by 2 bases, the J end by 4 bases, with 21 bases between. The CDR3 reads CASSLLAGEGFTYEQYF. The CDR3 region has the DNA TGTGCCAGCAGCTTACTCGCCGGAGAGGGGTTTACGTACGAGCAGTACTTC. The whole variable domain, filled in from reference TRBV11-2 and TRBJ2-7, reads EAGVAQSPRYKIIEKRQSVAFWCNPISGHATLYWYQQILGQGPKLLIQFQNNGVVDDSQLPKDRFSAERLKGVDSTLKIQPAKLEDSAVYLCASSLLAGEGFTYEQYFGPGTRLTVT.

This clone is medium-sized (0.01 to 0.1%) within its sample. The chain carries TRBV6-1 and TRBJ2-1, with D perhaps assigned TRBD1 or TRBD2 (5 bases each). CDR1 and CDR2 from the germline V gene are MNHNS and SASEGT. The V and J ends lost 9 bases and 10 bases respectively, with 19 bases between them. The CDR3 totals 13 residues. The CDR3 sequence is CASSRDQLKEQFF. The DNA for the CDR3 is TGTGCCAGTTCCCGGGACCAGCTGAAAGAGCAGTTCTTC.

The chain recombines TRBV5-5 with TRBJ2-3; D perhaps matches TRBD1 (6 bases). Germline V lookup: CDR1 SGHKS, CDR2 YYEKEE (reference sequence). The CDR3 runs to 16 residues. V was cut by 5 bases and J by 2 bases, with 18 bases left in between. The CDR3 protein is CASSRSPGHPTDTQYF. The CDR3 DNA reads TGTGCCAGCAGTCGCAGCCCGGGACACCCCACAGATACGCAGTATTTT.

V and J are TRBV6-4 and TRBJ2-1; 13 bases map to TRBD2. Germline-derived CDR1 and CDR2 are MRHNA and SNTAGT. CDR3 size: 16 residues. The ends lost 4 bases at V and 7 bases at J; junction bases unmatched: 7. CDR3 DNA sequence: TGTGCCAGCAGTGTCTACCCGGGACTAGCGGGAAATGAGCAGTTCTTC. This codes for CASSVYPGLAGNEQFF.

V gene TRBV7-9 combines with J gene TRBJ2-1; 8 bases align to TRBD2. The V gene's germline CDR1 is SEHNR and CDR2 FQNEAQ (reference sequence). With 4 bases clipped from V and 6 bases from J, the junction kept 11 bases outside the gene matches. This CDR3 comprises 16 residues. CDR3 in DNA: TGTGCCAGCAGCTCGTACGGGACTAGATTTGGCAATGAGCAGTTCTTC. The encoded protein is CASSSYGTRFGNEQFF.

The V and J genes are TRBV5-6 and TRBJ2-7, with D perhaps assigned TRBD1 or TRBD2 (5 bases each). With 0 bases removed from V and 0 bases from J, the gap between germline ends came to 10 bases. In germline, CDR1 is SGHDT, CDR2 YYEEEE. The CDR3 has 15 amino acids. The CDR3 region is CASSLAAGSSYEQYF. CDR3 nucleotides: TGTGCCAGCAGCTTGGCGGCAGGGAGCTCCTACGAGCAGTACTTC.

This sequence joins TRBV27 and TRBJ2-1; 9 nucleotides agree with TRBD2. Per the germline V gene, CDR1 is MNHEY and CDR2 is SMNVEV (reference sequence). The CDR3 contains 18 residues. V shed 6 bases and J 8 bases; nucleotides not matched to a gene: 20. CDR3 in amino acids: CASRNQRGSGSLLHEQFF. The CDR3 bases are TGTGCCAGCAGAAATCAACGGGGTAGCGGGAGTCTCCTGCATGAGCAGTTCTTC.

The chain joins TRBV7-2 to TRBJ1-2; 12 positions agree with TRBD1. The CDR3 contains 16 residues. V lost 5 bases to trimming and J lost 8 bases; unmatched junction nucleotides: 12. Germline V gene data show CDR1 as SGHTA and CDR2 as FQGNSA. CDR3 in amino acids: CASSLTRDRGPEGYTF. The CDR3 DNA reads as TGTGCCAGCAGCCTCACCCGGGACAGGGGGCCGGAAGGCTACACCTTC.

A single count supports this clone. The chain recombines TRBV10-2 with TRBJ2-4, with 9 nucleotides matching TRBD2. V dropped 6 bases and J dropped 8; count of bases not matched to a gene: 11. Germline V lookup: CDR1 WSHSY, CDR2 SAAADI. The CDR3 runs to 15 residues. The CDR3 region is CASSPGTSFRYIQYF. The DNA for the CDR3 is TGCGCCAGCAGCCCCGGGACTAGCTTCCGGTACATTCAGTACTTC.

By share, this clone ranks as large (0.1 to 1%). The genes are TRBV10-1 and TRBJ1-2; D is perhaps TRBD1 (5 bases). Deletions cut 1 base from V and 2 bases from J, with 5 bases between. Germline loops: CDR1 WNHNN, CDR2 SYGVQD (reference sequence). CDR3 length: 13 amino acids. The CDR3 region has the DNA TGCGCCAGCAGTGAGTACAGGAACTATGGCTACACCTTC. Protein product: CASSEYRNYGYTF.

V and J are TRBV7-2 and TRBJ1-6; no clear D. The germline V gene has CDR1 SGHTA and CDR2 FQGNSA. V was shortened by 6 bases and J by 7 bases, with 16 bases between the two germline ends. The CDR3 extends over 15 amino acids. The CDR3 reads CASRSRTAENSPLHF. The CDR3 bases are TGTGCCAGCAGGTCGCGTACAGCAGAAAATTCACCCCTCCACTTT. Full variable domain (outside the CDR3, taken from reference TRBV7-2 and TRBJ1-6): GAGVSQSPSNKVTEKGKDVELRCDPISGHTALYWYRQSLGQGLEFLIYFQGNSAPDKSGLPSDRFSAERTGGSVSTLTIQRTQQEDSAVYLCASRSRTAENSPLHFGNGTRLTVT.

V and J are TRBV7-2 and TRBJ1-1; possibly TRBD1 for D (5 bases). Germline CDR1 SGHTA, CDR2 FQGNSA. Deletions cut 4 bases from V and 1 base from J, with 13 bases between. This CDR3 is 15 amino acids long. CDR3 protein: CASSSRQTQNTEAFF. Written as DNA, the CDR3 is TGTGCCAGCAGCTCCAGACAGACTCAGAACACTGAAGCTTTCTTT.

This clone was detected only once. The CDR3 nucleotides read TGTGCCAGCAGCTTAGCCCGGGACCCCCCGCGTACGCAGTATTTT. Its translation is CASSLARDPPRTQYF. This rearrangement joins TRBV7-2 to TRBJ2-3, with D possibly being TRBD1 or TRBD2 (5 bases each). V gave up 0 bases and J gave up 8 bases, with 15 bases separating them. From germline, CDR1 is SGHTA and CDR2 FQGNSA. This CDR3 has 15 residues. Full variable domain (remainder filled in from reference TRBV7-2 and TRBJ2-3): GAGVSQSPSNKVTEKGKDVELRCDPISGHTALYWYRQSLGQGLEFLIYFQGNSAPDKSGLPSDRFSAERTGGSVSTLTIQRTQQEDSAVYLCASSLARDPPRTQYFGPGTRLTVL.

V usage is TRBV25-1 and J usage is TRBJ1-3; 10 nucleotides match TRBD1. The germline V gene encodes CDR1 MGHDK and CDR2 SYGVNS. The CDR3 is made up of 17 amino acids. V dropped 3 bases and J dropped 4; count of bases not matched to a gene: 9. The CDR3 nucleotides are TGTGCCAGCAGTGACGGCGCGGGACAGGGGCCAGGAAACACCATATATTTT. It is translated as CASSDGAGQGPGNTIYF. Variable domain in full (rest from reference TRBV25-1 and TRBJ1-3): EADIYQTPRYLVIGTGKKITLECSQTMGHDKMYWYQQDPGMELHLIHYSYGVNSTEKGDLSSESTVSRIRTEHFPLTLESARPSHTSQYLCASSDGAGQGPGNTIYFGEGSWLTVV.

The rearrangement uses TRBV4-2 and TRBJ2-1; 11 bases are shared with TRBD2. Germline trimming cut 5 bases from V and 5 bases from J; bases unmatched to any gene: 8. CDR3 length: 16 residues. Germline lookup yields CDR1 LGHNA and CDR2 YNFKEQ. This CDR3 is CASSTVAGGSNNEQFF. The CDR3 region has the DNA TGTGCCAGCAGCACCGTAGCGGGAGGGTCGAACAATGAGCAGTTCTTC.

V gene TRBV29-1 combines with J gene TRBJ2-3, with D maybe TRBD2 (6 bases). CDR3 length equals 13 residues. V was trimmed by 4 bases and J by 3 bases, leaving 11 bases between them. Germline V gene sequence: CDR1 SQVTM, CDR2 ANQGSEA. The CDR3: CSVVGGVTDTQYF. CDR3 bases: TGCAGCGTTGTCGGCGGGGTTACAGATACGCAGTATTTT.

This sequence joins TRBV2 and TRBJ2-2; D tentatively fits TRBD1 or TRBD2 (5 bases each). CDR1 and CDR2 (germline): SNHLY, FYNNEI. Trimming pared 1 base from V and 2 bases from J, leaving 11 bases between. This CDR3 is built from 16 residues. For the CDR3, the DNA is TGTGCCAGCAGTGAAGGTGGGGCGGGTAACACCGGGGAGCTGTTTTTT. Its protein is CASSEGGAGNTGELFF.

The genes are TRBV5-6 and TRBJ2-5; TRBD1 agrees at 7 bases. The V gene end was trimmed by 0 bases and the J gene end by 4 bases; junction bases not matched to a gene: 6. The CDR3 spans 15 residues. Germline V gene data show CDR1 as SGHDT and CDR2 as YYEEEE. CDR3 region: CASSLVQGLGETQYF. The CDR3 DNA sequence: TGTGCCAGCAGCTTGGTACAGGGGCTGGGAGAGACCCAGTACTTC.

The genes are TRBV10-2 and TRBJ2-5; a weak D match, TRBD2 (6 bases). Trimming cost V 5 bases and J 5 bases, with 18 bases left between them. This CDR3 comprises 15 residues. Per the germline V gene, CDR1 is WSHSY and CDR2 is SAAADI. In DNA, the CDR3 is TGCGCCAGCAGTAATATCGGGGGATCAAGGGAGACCCAGTACTTC. It yields the protein CASSNIGGSRETQYF.

The chain joins TRBV6-5 to TRBJ2-3; 11 positions match TRBD1. The junction had 14 bases not matched to a gene; V was cut back by 10 bases and J by 8 bases. The CDR3 has 15 residues. CDR1 MNHEY and CDR2 SVGAGI come from the germline V gene. CDR3 nucleotides: TGTGCCACCCGTACCGGGACAGGGGGGAGAGGTACGCAGTATTTT. Amino acid sequence: CATRTGTGGRGTQYF.